This entry lists 8 T cell receptor beta chains sequenced from one sample in a study of blood T cell repertoires in COVID-19. TCRdb's copy holds only in-frame clones and misses some; the assay was immunoSEQ multiplex PCR. The sample holds 200,000 or so clones, about 87% seen once. What was sequenced was PBMCs or T cells enriched from blood (not recorded which). The source is a woman aged 25 to 39 who had been exposed to COVID-19.

The chain carries TRBV5-1 and TRBJ1-3; D is undetermined. Germline V gene sequence: CDR1 SGHRS, CDR2 YFSETQ. The germline V and J ends were trimmed by 0 bases and 0 bases, with 7 bases remaining between them. The CDR3 consists of 15 residues. The CDR3 region is CASSLAANSGNTIYF. CDR3 nucleotides: TGCGCCAGCAGCTTGGCCGCGAACTCTGGAAACACCATATATTTT.

The chain combines TRBV2 with TRBJ1-3; a weak D match, TRBD1 (5 bases). The germline V gene encodes CDR1 SNHLY and CDR2 FYNNEI. The V end was cut by 6 bases, the J end by 0 bases, with 15 bases between. The CDR3 has 16 residues. The CDR3 DNA sequence: TGTGCCAGCAGCGGATCGGGACTTTCCTCTGGAAACACCATATATTTT. Its protein is CASSGSGLSSGNTIYF.

The genes are TRBV2 and TRBJ2-3; TRBD1 matches at 9 bases. CDR1 is SNHLY and CDR2 is FYNNEI in the germline V gene. The trim removed 9 bases at V and 3 bases at J, leaving 10 bases unmatched. The length of the CDR3 is 15 residues. The CDR3 loop reads CASLGDRDLTDTQYF. CDR3 bases: TGTGCCAGTCTAGGGGACAGGGATCTTACAGATACGCAGTATTTT. The entire variable domain, with the rest obtained from reference TRBV2 and TRBJ2-3, is as follows: EPEVTQTPSHQVTQMGQEVILRCVPISNHLYFYWYRQILGQKVEFLVSFYNNEISEKSEIFDDQFSVERPDGSNFTLKIRSTKLEDSAMYFCASLGDRDLTDTQYFGPGTRLTVL.

The CDR3 DNA reads TGTGCCAGCAGCCGGGAGTATAATTCACCCCTCCACTTT. Translated, it gives CASSREYNSPLHF. This rearrangement joins TRBV11-3 to TRBJ1-6, with D unresolved. CDR3 length: 13 residues. Germline V gene sequence: CDR1 SGHNT, CDR2 YENEEA. V dropped 5 bases and J dropped 4 bases, with 6 bases sitting between them.

The chain recombines TRBV6-5 with TRBJ2-7; TRBD1 matches at 8 bases. The germline CDR1 and CDR2 sequences are MNHEY and SVGAGI. This CDR3 comprises 13 residues. The J segment lost 0 bases and the V segment lost 11 bases, leaving 6 bases of the junction unmatched. The CDR3 spells CASRQGNSYEQYF. CDR3 in DNA: TGTGCCTCCCGACAGGGGAACTCCTACGAGCAGTACTTC.

The V gene is TRBV27, the J gene TRBJ2-7; 7 bases align to TRBD1. Germline-derived CDR1 and CDR2 are MNHEY and SMNVEV (reference sequence). The CDR3 has 15 residues. Trimming removed 3 bases from V and 2 bases from J; junction bases left unmatched: 7. The CDR3 spells CASSLTGTAPYEQYF. Here the CDR3 DNA reads TGTGCCAGCAGTTTGACCGGGACAGCGCCCTACGAGCAGTACTTC.

A few counts support this clone. The J gene is TRBJ1-1, the V gene TRBV7-2; D gene ambiguous. Germline-derived CDR1 and CDR2 are SGHTA and FQGNSA. The CDR3 is 14 amino acids. Trimming pared 10 bases from V and 2 bases from J, leaving 17 bases between. CDR3 sequence reads: CATQSRESNTEAFF. The CDR3 nucleotides are TGTGCCACCCAGTCAAGGGAGTCTAACACTGAAGCTTTCTTT.

This chain joins TRBV29-1 and TRBJ2-3; a possible D gene is TRBD1 (5 bases). This CDR3 spans 14 amino acids. V was trimmed by 7 bases and J by 6 bases, leaving 20 bases between them. Germline CDR1 reads SQVTM; CDR2 reads ANQGSEA. The CDR3 reads CSGVQELPRDTQYF. For the CDR3, the DNA is TGCAGCGGCGTACAGGAATTGCCCAGGGATACGCAGTATTTT.